The clone carrying this TCR beta chain was observed a handful of times. Its antigen is still unknown. The CDR3 runs to 16 residues. The germline V gene encodes CDR1 MDHEN and CDR2 SYDVKM. V lost 6 bases to trimming and J lost 5 bases, with 20 bases between them. Time point defined: late sampling 161 to 241 days after vaccination in a few convalescent patients. Noted treatment: roughly ten-day PBMC culture with coronavirus spike peptide pools or control peptides (ViraFEST assay). This sample is part of a study of vaccination and CD4 T cells after COVID-19. Study information: As control conditions, cultures were given either a CEFX pool serving as positive control, an HIV-1 Nef pool, or no peptide at all.

Researchers used the Oncomine TCR Beta short-read assay to sequence DNA from cultured CD4+ T cells. TCRdb reprocessed the PCR reads with MiXCR, giving one entry per CDR3 protein. The table has around 25,000 distinct CDR3 sequences, roughly 33% seen once; the top ten hold roughly 3.2%. The receptor was isolated from a human donor who had recovered from COVID-19. This sequence joins TRBV28 and TRBJ1-5; D gene ambiguous. The sample in question was CD4+ T cells from blood, cultured in vitro, obtained about 7 months after SARS-CoV-2 vaccination. The CDR3: CASRTLQWGGDQPQHF. The CDR3 DNA reads as TGTGCCAGCAGGACGCTTCAGTGGGGAGGCGATCAGCCCCAGCATTTT.